This section outlines one TCR beta chain sequence together with its context. The entry originates in a study of Graves' ophthalmopathy and Graves' hyperthyroidism. Amplification of TCR beta CDR3 regions used RNA transcripts. HTBI primers served in a first-round RT-PCR, which a second-round multiplex PCR followed. MiXCR, run by TCRdb on the multiplex PCR reads, gives a single entry per CDR3 protein. The repertoire includes 200,000 to 300,000 distinct CDR3 sequences, roughly 50% of them detected once, and around 47% sits in the top ten. Germline V CDR1 and CDR2: SGHRS, YFSETQ. The CDR3 has 17 amino acids. J was trimmed by 7 bases and V by 4 bases; bases with no gene match: 18.

This chain uses TRBV5-1 with TRBJ2-7; 9 positions match TRBD1. This sequence originates from an adult man with Graves' ophthalmopathy. The sequenced sample was peripheral blood. CDR3 coding DNA: TGCGCCAGCAGCGAATGGAGGGGCCGGGACAGGGTAGGGGAGCAGTACTTC. Its protein is CASSEWRGRDRVGEQYF.